This T cell receptor beta chain was documented in a study of T cell responses to AZD1222 COVID-19 vaccine. Assay: immunoSEQ multiplex PCR; the TCRdb copy retains only in-frame clones and omits some. Among 95,000 to 150,000 clones listed, about nine tenths were seen once. The specimen comprised peripheral blood, sampled on day 0 of AZD1222 vaccination. This TCR derives from an adult in good health.

The CDR3 DNA is TGCGCCAGCAGCTTGGGGGTTTACGGTGCCTACGAGCAGTACTTC. It is translated as CASSLGVYGAYEQYF. The chain has TRBV5-1 and TRBJ2-7, with D uncertain. Germline V lookup: CDR1 SGHRS, CDR2 YFSETQ. V lost 0 bases and J 2 bases, leaving 12 bases between the germline ends. The CDR3 length is 15 residues.